This is a list of T cell receptor beta chains from one sample in a study of T-cell reconstitution after alpha-beta-depleted transplantation in children. TCRdb re-derived calls from the PCR reads in MiXCR, one entry per CDR3 protein. The sample lists roughly 490,000 distinct CDR3 sequences, roughly an eighth occurring once. This specimen consisted of PBMCs, mostly from graft donor cells, obtained 180 days after TCRalphabeta/CD19-depleted stem cell transplant. The receptors here all came from a female patient aged 2-10 years who had a stem cell transplant for aplastic anemia, so the T cells may come from the graft donor. CDR3s include the opening cysteine and the closing phenylalanine or tryptophan. A D gene is named only where the DNA matches it firmly. Clone size is given for some rows only: seen once, a few or many times, or a class if the clone is expanded.

J: TRBJ2-1; size: many; D: TRBD2; V: TRBV28; CDR3: CASSLWTSGSNEQFF; DNA: TGTGCCAGCAGTTTATGGACTAGCGGGAGCAATGAGCAGTTCTTC
J: TRBJ1-2; size: -; D: TRBD1; V: TRBV7-2; CDR3: CASSFGGTAHGYTF; DNA: TGTGCCAGCAGCTTTGGAGGGACAGCGCATGGCTACACCTTC
J: TRBJ1-2; size: -; D: -; V: TRBV12-5; CDR3: CASGLVRDRRRGYTF; DNA: TGTGCTAGTGGTTTGGTACGGGACCGCCGGCGGGGCTACACCTTC
J: TRBJ2-2; size: many; D: -; V: TRBV20-1; CDR3: CSARGTNIGELFF; DNA: TGCAGTGCTAGAGGGACTAATATCGGGGAGCTGTTTTTT
J: TRBJ2-1; size: -; D: TRBD2; V: TRBV12-3/TRBV12-4; CDR3: CASSPDSGSTYNEQFF; DNA: TGTGCCAGCAGTCCCGATAGCGGGAGTACCTACAATGAGCAGTTCTTC
J: TRBJ2-7; size: few; D: TRBD2; V: TRBV20-1; CDR3: CSASKGGSDEQYF; DNA: TGCAGTGCTAGTAAAGGCGGGAGCGACGAGCAGTACTTC
J: TRBJ2-3; size: few; D: TRBD2; V: TRBV29-1; CDR3: CSVELSGSGTDTQYF; DNA: TGCAGCGTTGAGCTTAGCGGGAGTGGCACAGATACGCAGTATTTT
J: TRBJ2-5; size: -; D: TRBD2; V: TRBV10-3; CDR3: CAISESSGSAETQYF; DNA: TGTGCCATCAGTGAGTCAAGCGGGAGTGCCGAGACCCAGTACTTC
J: TRBJ2-1; size: few; D: TRBD2; V: TRBV28; CDR3: CASSPQTSGRVIFF; DNA: TGTGCCAGCAGTCCTCAGACTAGCGGGAGAGTTATTTTCTTC
J: TRBJ1-5; size: few; D: -; V: TRBV5-5; CDR3: CASSADGGVRNQPQHF; DNA: TGTGCCAGCAGCGCGGACGGAGGGGTACGCAATCAGCCCCAGCATTTT
J: TRBJ2-7; size: many; D: -; V: TRBV7-2; CDR3: CASSRPFFYEQYF; DNA: TGTGCCAGCAGCCGACCATTTTTCTACGAGCAGTACTTC
J: TRBJ2-7; size: few; D: TRBD1; V: TRBV6-1; CDR3: CASRGTGSPVQYF; DNA: TGTGCCAGCAGGGGGACAGGGTCCCCCGTGCAGTACTTC
J: TRBJ1-1; size: -; D: TRBD1; V: TRBV29-1; CDR3: CSVLPGTVNTEAFF; DNA: TGCAGCGTCCTACCCGGGACAGTGAACACTGAAGCTTTCTTT
J: TRBJ2-7; size: few; D: -; V: TRBV28; CDR3: CAGSRGGEQYF; DNA: TGTGCCGGCTCCAGGGGAGGCGAGCAGTACTTC
J: TRBJ1-1; size: few; D: -; V: TRBV25-1; CDR3: CASSEGNRNTEAFF; DNA: TGTGCCAGCAGTGAAGGTAACAGAAACACTGAAGCTTTCTTT
J: TRBJ1-1; size: many; D: -; V: TRBV27; CDR3: CASSFYSSTEAFF; DNA: TGTGCCAGCAGTTTCTATAGCAGCACTGAAGCTTTCTTT
J: TRBJ2-6; size: few; D: -; V: TRBV4-1; CDR3: CASSQDIANVLTF; DNA: TGCGCCAGCAGCCAAGATATAGCCAACGTCCTGACTTTC
J: TRBJ2-3; size: many; D: -; V: TRBV29-1; CDR3: CSVAGGSTDTQYF; DNA: TGCAGCGTTGCTGGCGGGAGCACAGATACGCAGTATTTT
J: TRBJ2-1; size: -; D: -; V: TRBV7-9; CDR3: CASSEIPGAYNEQFF; DNA: TGTGCCAGCAGCGAGATACCCGGGGCGTACAATGAGCAGTTCTTC
J: TRBJ2-7; size: few; D: TRBD2; V: TRBV20-1; CDR3: CSARVRGAGGPVYEQYF; DNA: TGCAGTGCTAGAGTTCGAGGAGCGGGAGGGCCAGTTTACGAGCAGTACTTC
J: TRBJ2-7; size: -; D: -; V: TRBV7-2; CDR3: CASSPQAGSSYEQYF; DNA: TGTGCCAGCAGCCCCCAGGCCGGGAGCTCCTACGAGCAGTACTTC
J: TRBJ2-7; size: -; D: -; V: TRBV7-2; CDR3: CASSDQGGGRASYEQYF; DNA: TGTGCCAGCAGCGACCAGGGGGGCGGGAGAGCGTCCTACGAGCAGTACTTC
J: TRBJ2-1; size: -; D: TRBD1; V: TRBV5-1; CDR3: CASTTWGTEYNEQFF; DNA: TGCGCCAGCACTACTTGGGGGACAGAATACAATGAGCAGTTCTTC
J: TRBJ2-1; size: -; D: TRBD2; V: TRBV6-2/TRBV6-3; CDR3: CASFLGGAGVPSYNEQFF; DNA: TGTGCCAGCTTCCTAGGAGGAGCGGGAGTGCCGTCCTACAATGAGCAGTTCTTC
J: TRBJ2-1; size: few; D: -; V: TRBV19; CDR3: CASSIGGYNEQFF; DNA: TGTGCCAGTAGTATCGGAGGGTACAATGAGCAGTTCTTC
J: TRBJ2-1; size: -; D: TRBD1; V: TRBV18; CDR3: CASSPKDRGNEQFF; DNA: TGTGCCAGCTCACCCAAGGACAGGGGGAATGAGCAGTTCTTC
J: TRBJ1-6; size: few; D: TRBD1; V: TRBV15; CDR3: CATRKGQMLNSPLHF; DNA: TGTGCCACCAGGAAGGGACAGATGTTAAATTCACCCCTCCACTTT
J: TRBJ2-3; size: -; D: TRBD2; V: TRBV7-9; CDR3: CASSLVLATGTDTQYF; DNA: TGTGCCAGCAGCTTAGTACTAGCGACGGGCACAGATACGCAGTATTTT
J: TRBJ2-1; size: -; D: -; V: TRBV12-2; CDR3: CASRLGTSGTYNEQFF; DNA: TGTGCAAGTCGCTTAGGGACTAGCGGGACTTACAATGAGCAGTTCTTC
J: TRBJ1-3; size: -; D: -; V: TRBV5-1; CDR3: CASSLDLGTGNTIYF; DNA: TGCGCCAGCAGCTTAGACCTCGGAACTGGAAACACCATATATTTT
J: TRBJ2-1; size: -; D: TRBD1; V: TRBV6-2/TRBV6-3; CDR3: CASRLSRTGGLAGAPYNEQFF; DNA: TGTGCCAGCAGGCTCTCCCGGACAGGGGGCTTAGCGGGAGCCCCCTACAATGAGCAGTTCTTC
J: TRBJ2-3; size: few; D: -; V: TRBV27; CDR3: CASNTRQGTDTQYF; DNA: TGTGCCAGCAATACGCGACAGGGCACAGATACGCAGTATTTT
J: TRBJ2-1; size: many; D: TRBD2; V: TRBV29-1; CDR3: CSVEDRLAVRHEQFF; DNA: TGCAGCGTTGAAGACCGACTAGCGGTCAGGCATGAGCAGTTCTTC
J: TRBJ2-1; size: few; D: TRBD2; V: TRBV13; CDR3: CASSLIPSGFEQFF; DNA: TGTGCCAGCAGCTTAATTCCTAGCGGGTTTGAGCAGTTCTTC
J: TRBJ2-2; size: many; D: TRBD2; V: TRBV15; CDR3: CATSSSGRGWGTGELFF; DNA: TGTGCCACCAGCAGTAGCGGGAGGGGTTGGGGTACCGGGGAGCTGTTTTTT
J: TRBJ2-1; size: few; D: TRBD2; V: TRBV11-3; CDR3: CASSLESGRVNEQFF; DNA: TGTGCCAGCAGCTTAGAGAGCGGGAGAGTCAATGAGCAGTTCTTC
J: TRBJ1-5; size: many; D: TRBD1; V: TRBV7-2; CDR3: CASSSGTGGGQPQHF; DNA: TGTGCCAGCAGCTCTGGGACAGGGGGGGGCCAGCCCCAGCATTTT
J: TRBJ2-1; size: -; D: -; V: TRBV3-1; CDR3: CASSGRENNEQFF; DNA: TGTGCCAGCAGCGGCCGGGAGAACAATGAGCAGTTCTTC
J: TRBJ2-7; size: -; D: -; V: TRBV7-9; CDR3: CASSRISYEQYF; DNA: TGTGCCAGCAGCCGTATTTCCTACGAGCAGTACTTC
J: TRBJ2-1; size: -; D: -; V: TRBV2; CDR3: CATKLASIHNEQFF; DNA: TGTGCCACCAAACTAGCCTCAATTCACAATGAGCAGTTCTTC
J: TRBJ1-4; size: -; D: -; V: TRBV27; CDR3: CASSRRQISEKLFF; DNA: TGTGCCAGCAGCCGTCGACAGATAAGTGAAAAACTGTTTTTT
J: TRBJ1-1; size: many; D: -; V: TRBV29-1; CDR3: CSVGVQSTEAFF; DNA: TGCAGCGTGGGGGTACAGAGTACTGAAGCTTTCTTT
J: TRBJ2-2; size: -; D: -; V: TRBV20-1; CDR3: CSARAPRETGELFF; DNA: TGCAGTGCTAGAGCCCCCAGGGAAACCGGGGAGCTGTTTTTT
J: TRBJ2-5; size: many; D: -; V: TRBV4-1; CDR3: CASSQATRVGETQYF; DNA: TGCGCCAGCAGCCAAGCTACGAGGGTCGGGGAGACCCAGTACTTC
J: TRBJ2-2; size: few; D: -; V: TRBV5-1; CDR3: CASSLYPGPKAGELFF; DNA: TGCGCCAGCAGCTTGTACCCGGGACCTAAGGCCGGGGAGCTGTTTTTT
J: TRBJ2-1; size: few; D: -; V: TRBV28; CDR3: CASRSIVVTYNEQFF; DNA: TGTGCCAGCAGATCTATAGTAGTCACCTACAATGAGCAGTTCTTC
J: TRBJ2-1; size: -; D: -; V: TRBV3-1; CDR3: CASSLVGTTNEQFF; DNA: TGTGCCAGCAGCCTTGTAGGGACCACGAATGAGCAGTTCTTC
J: TRBJ2-4; size: -; D: TRBD2; V: TRBV5-6; CDR3: CASRIAGLAKNIQYF; DNA: TGTGCCAGCCGAATAGCGGGGCTAGCCAAAAACATTCAGTACTTC